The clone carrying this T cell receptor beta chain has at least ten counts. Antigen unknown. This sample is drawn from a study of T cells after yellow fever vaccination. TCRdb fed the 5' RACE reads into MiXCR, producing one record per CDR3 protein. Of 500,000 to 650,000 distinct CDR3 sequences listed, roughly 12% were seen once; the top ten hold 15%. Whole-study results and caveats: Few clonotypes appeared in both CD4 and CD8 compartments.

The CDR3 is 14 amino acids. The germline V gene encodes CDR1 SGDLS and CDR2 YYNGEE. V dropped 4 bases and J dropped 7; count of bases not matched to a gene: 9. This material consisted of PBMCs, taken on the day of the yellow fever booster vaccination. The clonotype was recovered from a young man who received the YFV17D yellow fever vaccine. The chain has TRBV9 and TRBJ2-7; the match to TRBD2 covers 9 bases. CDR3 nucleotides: TGTGCCAGCAGCTCGGGACTAGCCACGAGGGAGCAGTACTTC. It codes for CASSSGLATREQYF. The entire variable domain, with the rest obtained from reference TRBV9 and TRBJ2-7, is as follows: DSGVTQTPKHLITATGQRVTLRCSPRSGDLSVYWYQQSLDQGLQFLIQYYNGEERAKGNILERFSAQQFPDLHSELNLSSLELGDSALYFCASSSGLATREQYFGPGTRLTVT.